A single sample gave rise to the 27 T cell receptor beta chains below, sequenced in a study of blood T cell repertoires in COVID-19. Only in-frame clones appear in the TCRdb table, and some are missing; sequencing was by immunoSEQ multiplex PCR. The sample yields about 220,000 clones, 80% to 90% seen once. Sequencing was done on a sample of PBMCs or T cells enriched from blood (not recorded which). Receptors were obtained from a woman aged 40-49 years with acute COVID-19.

The chain couples TRBV5-6 to TRBJ1-1, with D hard to call. The CDR3 is 14 amino acids. Germline lookup yields CDR1 SGHDT and CDR2 YYEEEE. Trimming pared 2 bases from V and 0 bases from J, leaving 8 bases between. CDR3 sequence reads: CASSFGPLNTEAFF. CDR3 coding DNA: TGTGCCAGCAGCTTTGGGCCTTTGAACACTGAAGCTTTCTTT.

This chain joins TRBV27 and TRBJ2-3; 8 bases are a match to TRBD1. CDR1 and CDR2 from the germline V gene are MNHEY and SMNVEV (reference sequence). V shed 6 bases and J 6 bases; nucleotides not matched to a gene: 5. The CDR3 is made up of 13 amino acids. CDR3 DNA: TGTGCCAGCAGCAGGACAGGGCTGGATACGCAGTATTTT. Protein sequence: CASSRTGLDTQYF.

The rearrangement links TRBV6-5 to TRBJ1-5; TRBD1 is a possible D gene (6 bases). This CDR3 comprises 14 residues. Trimming removed 6 bases at V and 0 bases at J, with 9 bases between. Germline values: CDR1 MNHEY, CDR2 SVGAGI. CDR3 loop: CASRQGGSNQPQHF. CDR3 coding DNA: TGTGCCAGCAGACAAGGGGGTAGCAATCAGCCCCAGCATTTT.

This clone has only a few counts. The chain combines TRBV18 with TRBJ1-1, with 7 bases aligning to TRBD1. Per germline, CDR1 KGHSH and CDR2 LQKENI. The CDR3 sequence is 16 residues long. The ends lost 3 bases at V and 0 bases at J; junction bases unmatched: 7. DNA for the CDR3: TGTGCCAGCTCACCGGGGACAGCAACTTTGAACACTGAAGCTTTCTTT. This gives the protein CASSPGTATLNTEAFF.

This clone came up once. V usage is TRBV7-3 and J usage is TRBJ2-1; TRBD2 aligns across 9 bases. The germline CDR1 and CDR2 sequences are SGHTA and FQGTGA. The length of the CDR3 is 14 residues. V lost 2 bases and J lost 5; bases outside the gene matches: 1. Written as DNA, the CDR3 is TGTGCCAGCAGCTTAGCGGGGGGGAACAATGAGCAGTTCTTC. Protein: CASSLAGGNNEQFF.

This chain uses TRBV19 with TRBJ1-5; 10 bases map to TRBD1. CDR1 is LNHDA and CDR2 is SQIVND in the germline V gene (reference sequence). The CDR3 is made up of 20 amino acids. V gave up 4 bases and J gave up 1 base; unmatched junction bases: 16. CDR3 residues: CASSTLIPGQGKRSNQPQHF. CDR3 nucleotide sequence: TGTGCCAGTAGTACTCTAATTCCGGGACAGGGGAAAAGGAGCAATCAGCCCCAGCATTTT.

The V call is TRBV27, the J call TRBJ1-2; tentatively, D is TRBD1 (6 bases). CDR1 is MNHEY, CDR2 SMNVEV, per germline (reference sequence). V dropped 5 bases and J dropped 0 bases, with 22 bases sitting between them. CDR3 size: 18 residues. The CDR3 sequence: CASSPKHPGHQANYGYTF. CDR3 sequence (DNA): TGTGCCAGCAGTCCAAAACACCCGGGACACCAAGCTAACTATGGCTACACCTTC.

The sample holds many counts of this clone. This sequence joins TRBV18 and TRBJ1-6, with 7 bases that match TRBD1. This CDR3 comprises 14 residues. Losses at the gene ends were 2 bases for V and 6 bases for J; bases not matched to a gene: 1. Per the germline V gene, CDR1 is KGHSH and CDR2 is LQKENI. As DNA, the CDR3 is TGTGCCAGCTCACCAGACAGGGTTAATTCACCCCTCCACTTT. Translating gives CASSPDRVNSPLHF.

The rearrangement joins TRBV19 to TRBJ2-7, with 9 nucleotides matching TRBD1. The V gene's germline CDR1 is LNHDA and CDR2 SQIVND (reference sequence). The CDR3 is 13 amino acids. With 7 bases clipped from V and 5 bases from J, the junction kept 6 bases outside the gene matches. The CDR3 region has the DNA TGTGCCAGTACGGACAGGGGAACGAACGAGCAGTACTTC. It specifies CASTDRGTNEQYF.

The chain is built from TRBV7-9 and TRBJ1-4, with no clear D. Germline lookup yields CDR1 SEHNR and CDR2 FQNEAQ (reference sequence). This CDR3 has 14 amino acids. Trimming removed 0 bases from V and 8 bases from J, with 10 bases in between. In DNA form, the CDR3 reads TGTGCCAGCAGCTTAGCGGGCTCCATCGAAAAACTGTTTTTT. Its translation: CASSLAGSIEKLFF.

This clone has a handful of counts. The V call is TRBV18, the J call TRBJ1-2; 8 bases are shared with TRBD1. The V and J ends lost 3 bases and 6 bases, in that order; junction bases with no gene match: 6. Germline V lookup: CDR1 KGHSH, CDR2 LQKENI. The CDR3 spans 14 residues. The CDR3, as DNA: TGTGCCAGCTCACCGGCTGGGACAGGCAATGGCTACACCTTC. It specifies CASSPAGTGNGYTF.

V and J are TRBV5-1 and TRBJ2-7; 8 bases match TRBD1. Unmatched junction bases numbered 9, after V lost 4 bases and J lost 6 bases. CDR1 and CDR2 from the germline V gene are SGHRS and YFSETQ. The CDR3 totals 14 residues. In DNA form, the CDR3 reads TGCGCCAGCAGCCCCGACAGGGGCCCAGGCGAGCAGTACTTC. This encodes CASSPDRGPGEQYF.

This clone was picked up one time. This rearrangement joins TRBV5-1 to TRBJ1-1, with no clear D. Germline V CDR1 and CDR2: SGHRS, YFSETQ. This CDR3 is built from 13 residues. The V end lost 3 bases, the J end lost 0 bases, and 6 bases lay between the germline ends. CDR3 sequence reads: CASSSEVNTEAFF. CDR3 in DNA: TGCGCCAGCAGCTCCGAGGTGAACACTGAAGCTTTCTTT.

This clone is a singleton in its sample. The chain is built from TRBV6-6 and TRBJ1-6, with D perhaps matching TRBD1 (6 bases). V was shortened by 0 bases and J by 6 bases, with 9 bases between the two germline ends. This CDR3 region has 15 residues. Germline loops: CDR1 MNHNY, CDR2 SVGAGI (reference sequence). CDR3 protein: CASSYSSRGNSPLHF. The CDR3 region has the DNA TGTGCCAGCAGTTACTCGAGCAGGGGTAATTCACCCCTCCACTTT.

This sequence joins TRBV7-6 and TRBJ1-1; 9 bases are a match to TRBD1. The germline V gene has CDR1 SGHVS and CDR2 FNYEAQ. Trimming at V came to 2 bases and at J to 0 bases, leaving 4 bases not matched to a gene. The CDR3 runs to 16 residues. CDR3 region: CASSLLTGGLNTEAFF. The CDR3 DNA reads TGTGCCAGCAGCTTACTGACAGGGGGGCTGAACACTGAAGCTTTCTTT.

V gene TRBV9 combines with J gene TRBJ2-2, with TRBD2 identical over 12 bases. V trimming: 1 base; J trimming: 1 base; junction bases outside the gene matches: 5. Germline assignment: CDR1 SGDLS and CDR2 YYNGEE. The CDR3 has 18 amino acids. The CDR3 sequence: CASSVRLAGALNTGELFF. The CDR3 DNA is TGTGCCAGCAGCGTACGACTAGCGGGGGCCTTGAACACCGGGGAGCTGTTTTTT. The full variable domain, its missing parts supplied by reference TRBV9 and TRBJ2-2, is DSGVTQTPKHLITATGQRVTLRCSPRSGDLSVYWYQQSLDQGLQFLIQYYNGEERAKGNILERFSAQQFPDLHSELNLSSLELGDSALYFCASSVRLAGALNTGELFFGEGSRLTVL.

The V and J genes are TRBV2 and TRBJ2-7; weak D call: TRBD1 (6 bases). Between the trimmed V and J ends, which lost 6 bases and 2 bases, there was a span of 8 bases. Germline V gene lookup returns CDR1 SNHLY and CDR2 FYNNEI. This CDR3 has 12 residues. CDR3 in amino acids: CASSRDTYEQYF. CDR3 bases: TGTGCCAGCAGCCGGGACACCTACGAGCAGTACTTC.

The chain carries TRBV18 and TRBJ1-1; TRBD1 matches at 8 bases. The J segment lost 0 bases and the V segment lost 0 bases, leaving 0 bases of the junction unmatched. The germline gives CDR1 KGHSH, CDR2 LQKENI. The CDR3 contains 15 residues. In DNA, the CDR3 is TGTGCCAGCTCACCACCGGACAGGGTGAACACTGAAGCTTTCTTT. Amino acids: CASSPPDRVNTEAFF.

The chain is built from TRBV7-8 and TRBJ2-7, with 10 positions matching TRBD1. The CDR3 extends over 15 amino acids. V shed 5 bases and J 0 bases; nucleotides not matched to a gene: 4. Germline V gives CDR1 SGHVS, CDR2 FQNEAQ. CDR3 residues: CASSPGQGSSYEQYF. Written as DNA, the CDR3 is TGTGCCAGCAGCCCGGGACAGGGGAGCTCCTACGAGCAGTACTTC. The full variable domain, rest sourced from reference TRBV7-8 and TRBJ2-7, is GAGVSQSPRYKVAKRGQDVALRCDPISGHVSLFWYQQALGQGPEFLTYFQNEAQLDKSGLPSDRFFAERPEGSVSTLKIQRTQQEDSAVYLCASSPGQGSSYEQYFGPGTRLTVT.

The rearrangement uses TRBV6-5 and TRBJ2-7; D unresolved. Between the trimmed V and J ends, which lost 4 bases and 5 bases, there was a span of 12 bases. The CDR3 extends over 13 amino acids. Germline V gene sequence: CDR1 MNHEY, CDR2 SVGAGI. The CDR3 protein is CASSSRHMDEQYF. The CDR3 region has the DNA TGTGCCAGCAGTTCCCGACACATGGACGAGCAGTACTTC.

V and J are TRBV9 and TRBJ1-5; D not certain. V was cut by 4 bases and J by 7 bases, with 15 bases left in between. This CDR3 is built from 14 residues. Germline CDR1 reads SGDLS; CDR2 reads YYNGEE. CDR3 DNA: TGTGCCAGCAGCCCTAGGACGGGGAGCCAGCCCCAGCATTTT. Its protein product is CASSPRTGSQPQHF.

This chain joins TRBV27 and TRBJ1-1; D is ambiguous. The CDR3 has 14 amino acids. Trimming left V 5 bases short and J 5 bases short, with 15 bases between. The germline V gene has CDR1 MNHEY and CDR2 SMNVEV (reference sequence). CDR3 coding DNA: TGTGCCAGCAGTCCCCCAGGTCTTAAAACTGAAGCTTTCTTT. This translates into CASSPPGLKTEAFF.

The chain joins TRBV28 to TRBJ1-6; D is unclear. This CDR3 contains 12 residues. Germline values: CDR1 MDHEN, CDR2 SYDVKM. Trimming left V 10 bases short and J 10 bases short, with 14 bases between. The CDR3 sequence: CATKAGNSPLHF. The DNA of the CDR3 is TGTGCCACCAAGGCGGGAAACTCACCCCTCCACTTT. Based on the CDR3 plus reference TRBV28 and TRBJ1-6, the full variable domain is DVKVTQSSRYLVKRTGEKVFLECVQDMDHENMFWYRQDPGLGLRLIYFSYDVKMKEKGDIPEGYSVSREKKERFSLILESASTNQTSMYLCATKAGNSPLHFGNGTRLTVT.

The chain couples TRBV3-1 (or the pseudogene TRBV3-2) to TRBJ1-2, with TRBD1 matching over 8 bases. The CDR3 length is 16 residues. CDR1 is LGHDT, CDR2 YNNKEL, per germline (reference sequence). V was clipped by 3 bases and J by 5 bases; unmatched bases: 11. The CDR3 bases are TGTGCCAGCAGCCAGCTTCGGACAGGGAGAGAGTATGGCTACACCTTC. Translation gives CASSQLRTGREYGYTF.

This clone was detected only once. The chain has TRBV7-3 and TRBJ2-3; 8 positions agree with TRBD2. The CDR3 spans 13 residues. Germline CDR1 reads SGHTA; CDR2 reads FQGTGA. The V gene end was trimmed by 5 bases and the J gene end by 5 bases; junction bases not matched to a gene: 3. As DNA, the CDR3 is TGTGCCAGCAGCCCCCTAGCGGGAGATACGCAGTATTTT. Encoded protein: CASSPLAGDTQYF. The variable domain in full, with the rest retrieved from reference TRBV7-3 and TRBJ2-3, is GAGVSQTPSNKVTEKGKYVELRCDPISGHTALYWYRQSLGQGPEFLIYFQGTGAADDSGLPNDRFFAVRPEGSVSTLKIQRTERGDSAVYLCASSPLAGDTQYFGPGTRLTVL.

The rearrangement joins TRBV10-1 to TRBJ1-1, with D unresolved. Germline CDR1 reads WNHNN; CDR2 reads SYGVQD (reference sequence). Trimming left V 4 bases short and J 1 base short, with 7 bases between. This CDR3 comprises 13 residues. This chain's CDR3 is CASSGLSNTEAFF. CDR3 coding DNA: TGCGCCAGCAGTGGACTCTCGAACACTGAAGCTTTCTTT.

The chain employs TRBV6-1 and TRBJ2-7, with D unresolved. The CDR3 spans 15 residues. The germline V gene has CDR1 MNHNS and CDR2 SASEGT. V lost 1 base, J lost 3 bases, and 13 bases lay in between. CDR3 nucleotides: TGTGCCAGCAGTGAAGGCCCCCGAGGTTTCTACGAGCAGTACGTC. Translation: CASSEGPRGFYEQYV.